This T cell receptor beta chain is from a study of shared clonotypes between healthy human individuals (dated by TCRdb to 2018 to 2021). In terms of the full investigation: The cohort included three men and two women between 18 and 49 years of age. Libraries were prepared and TCR repertoires were sequenced by different laboratories using diverse techniques, in order to increase sequencing depth and limit assay-specific biases. For each donor, CD4 naive and CD4 memory were each given three plates, CD8 naive was given two plates, and CD8 memory was given one plate. Leukapheresis yielded between about 0.94 and 8.9 billion PBMCs per donor. The study deeply sequenced blood TCR repertoires of about 5 healthy adults to estimate repertoire size and the extent of clonotype sharing between individuals.

TCR CDR3 regions were amplified from genomic DNA by multiplex PCR using the deep immunoSEQ assay. Extracted genomic DNA from each cell subset was spread evenly across all wells of several immunoSEQ 96-well plates, with each plate serving as a replicate. Each replicate PCR for sorted subsets received about 210 ng genomic DNA, equal to roughly 29,000 T cell genomes. The purified libraries were quantified using a Qubit 3.0 fluorometer, sized with a Bioanalyzer 2100, and then quantified again using the KAPA Library Quantification kit. Every immunoSEQ 96-well plate was sequenced on a separate single-read 150-cycle Illumina NextSeq 550 flow cell. The paper's processing steps were these. Because the immunoSEQ output included only junctional sequences and no quality scores, the filtering could not be the same as the filtering used for full-length reads. Sequences were annotated with PyIR, a Python wrapper for IgBLAST v1.9, and V/J genes and CDR3 were assigned using IMGT germline references. Reads were filtered out if the reads had weak V/J assignments (E-value above 1e-6), no CDR3, stop codons, out-of-frame junctions, or ambiguous translated residues. V3J clonotypes were defined as sequences sharing an identical inferred V gene, J gene, and CDR3 amino acid sequence. Percentage overlap between repertoires was calculated by dividing the number of shared unique clonotypes by the size of the smaller repertoire. Three approaches were used to assess repertoire richness: RTK rarefaction, the Chao1 estimator, and Recon v2.1 estimates of unobserved clonotypes. For all TCRbeta clonotypes obtained by the gDNA method from four donors, generation probabilities were computed with OLGA. The source is immuneACCESS, and TCRdb retained only in-frame sequences with V and J called. Part of the clones is not carried over; for the studies checked, unresolved V genes explain less than half of this, and the remainder is unexplained. That table supplies the V and J calls and clone size; D and trimming were determined from the DNA. This sample lists about 1.5 million clones; 95% to 99% were detected once. Clones ranked in the top ten supply around 0.45% of the sample.

CDR1 and CDR2 are read off the germline V gene as KGHSH and LQKENI. The V end loses 6 bases and the J end loses 4 bases, and a stretch of 9 bases separates them. The CDR3 covers 12 residues, taking in both the cysteine and the phenylalanine. Only the CDR3 portion is preserved as DNA: 36 bases, with reading frame beginning at the first base. On the study overall, not on this receptor specifically: Clonotypes shared by all four sorted-subset donors showed higher generation probabilities than non-shared clonotypes. Sharing across a few donors was observed for approximately 5% of naive CD4, 3% to 4% of naive CD8, 2.3% of memory CD4, and roughly 0.4% of memory CD8 clonotypes. Rarefaction of sorted-subset datasets indicated incomplete sequencing despite the large sequencing depth. Naive subsets generally had larger estimated clonotype richness than memory subsets. Sampling was limited to blood, and TCR repertoires in tissue likely differ from TCR repertoires in blood. Based on pairwise subsampling, the degree of clonotype sharing among donors was expected to be affected by sequencing depth. Because the study included a small number of donors, the genetic and exposure-history diversity represented was limited.

The donors were healthy, HIV-negative adults who had no recently reported acute infections or vaccinations. All donors were Caucasian adults living in Nashville, Tennessee, USA. Magnetic negative selection was used to enrich CD4+ T cells, after which naive cells were positively selected on CD45RA and the negative fraction became the memory subset. After blood collection by leukapheresis, PBMCs were isolated using Ficoll-Histopaque density gradient centrifugation and then cryopreserved in the vapor phase of liquid nitrogen. Purity and quantity of every magnetically sorted T cell population were checked by analytical flow cytometry. Each sorted fraction had its genomic DNA isolated and then quantified by UV absorbance on a Nanodrop 2000c. Regarding this clone: Its antigen target is currently unknown. Base qualities are not recorded, but no much larger clone differs from it by a single base. This sample includes further DNA sequences coding for the same CDR3.

Material: naive CD4+ T cells sorted from blood. The sample's cell subset or site label, decoded: CD45RA+ positively selected. The chain is assembled from TRBV18 and TRBJ2-5; the D gene identity is not certain. The TCR sequence derives from a man aged 30 to 39 in good health. The bases read TGTGCCAGCTCGCCGGCAGGAGAGACCCAGTACTTC. This encodes CASSPAGETQYF.